This is a list of T cell receptor beta chains from one sample in a study of PD-1 blockade in classical Hodgkin lymphoma. Assay used: immunoSEQ multiplex PCR; TCRdb lists only in-frame clones, some missing. This table holds 21,000 or so clones, 80% found once. This sample comprised peripheral blood mononuclear cells (PBMCs), obtained before the second cycle of nivolumab. These receptors originate from a human donor with classical Hodgkin lymphoma. Each CDR3 is given with its conserved first and last residue. Each record gives: V gene, J gene, CDR3 protein.

V gene: TRBV6-5
J gene: TRBJ2-7
CDR3 protein: CASSRAVDIFYEQYF

V gene: TRBV11-2
J gene: TRBJ2-1
CDR3 protein: CASSLRRIGSIHNEQFF

V gene: TRBV6-5
J gene: TRBJ1-1
CDR3 protein: CASGSLTAMNTEAFF

V gene: TRBV7-9
J gene: TRBJ2-7
CDR3 protein: CASSARPAFYEQYF

V gene: TRBV7-2
J gene: TRBJ2-7
CDR3 protein: CASSLSGKGSYEQYF

V gene: TRBV2
J gene: TRBJ1-5
CDR3 protein: CASISQGGNQPQHF

V gene: TRBV10-3
J gene: TRBJ1-5
CDR3 protein: CASSIQVFNQPQHF

V gene: TRBV27
J gene: TRBJ2-1
CDR3 protein: CASRPGQSSYNEQFF

V gene: TRBV18
J gene: TRBJ1-6
CDR3 protein: CASSPQGMNRTPLHF

V gene: TRBV18
J gene: TRBJ2-3
CDR3 protein: CASSPPRRRSSTDTQYF

V gene: TRBV7-8
J gene: TRBJ1-2
CDR3 protein: CASSLFFGTGGSGYTF

V gene: TRBV4-1
J gene: TRBJ2-5
CDR3 protein: CASSQGGAGLSGSQETQYF

V gene: TRBV9
J gene: TRBJ2-3
CDR3 protein: CASSYKLKDTQYF

V gene: TRBV15
J gene: TRBJ1-3
CDR3 protein: CATSREGRTGGTGNTIYF

V gene: TRBV4-3
J gene: TRBJ2-5
CDR3 protein: CASSQDRWGPEETQYF

V gene: TRBV5-6
J gene: TRBJ2-4
CDR3 protein: CASSLRGAGYIQYF

V gene: TRBV27
J gene: TRBJ2-4
CDR3 protein: CASSRIPLAKNIQYF

V gene: TRBV28
J gene: TRBJ2-5
CDR3 protein: CASSLQVVVKTQYF

V gene: TRBV18
J gene: TRBJ2-2
CDR3 protein: CASPGQVNTGELFF

V gene: TRBV7-3
J gene: TRBJ1-2
CDR3 protein: CASSPVGGGGYTF

V gene: TRBV15
J gene: TRBJ1-1
CDR3 protein: CATSMGGGTEAFF

V gene: TRBV19
J gene: TRBJ2-3
CDR3 protein: CATKRGGSADTQYF

V gene: TRBV5-4
J gene: TRBJ2-7
CDR3 protein: CASKRQGDGSYEQYF

V gene: TRBV5-5
J gene: TRBJ1-4
CDR3 protein: CASSLDFSRTGSEKLFF

V gene: TRBV7-9
J gene: TRBJ1-1
CDR3 protein: CASSSDSDNTEAFF

V gene: TRBV9
J gene: TRBJ2-3
CDR3 protein: CASSAELVSDTQYF

V gene: TRBV28
J gene: TRBJ2-7
CDR3 protein: CASSLGMPYEQYF

V gene: TRBV4-1
J gene: TRBJ2-5
CDR3 protein: CASSPSARYQETQYF

V gene: TRBV4-3
J gene: TRBJ1-3
CDR3 protein: CASSHQSTGAGNTIYF

V gene: TRBV5-1
J gene: TRBJ1-4
CDR3 protein: CASSLAGTRDEKLFF

V gene: TRBV19
J gene: TRBJ1-2
CDR3 protein: CASNTGYGYTF

V gene: TRBV10-1
J gene: TRBJ2-3
CDR3 protein: CASSDYLSTDTQYF

V gene: TRBV20-1
J gene: TRBJ2-3
CDR3 protein: CSARVYDTQYF

V gene: TRBV11-2
J gene: TRBJ1-5
CDR3 protein: CASAQGANNQPQHF

V gene: TRBV25-1
J gene: TRBJ2-5
CDR3 protein: CASSESWTGGETQYF

V gene: TRBV5-1
J gene: TRBJ2-5
CDR3 protein: CASSTGDSNQETQYF

V gene: TRBV28
J gene: TRBJ1-1
CDR3 protein: CASSSTGGGARVEAFF

V gene: TRBV25-1
J gene: TRBJ2-1
CDR3 protein: CASSESTSGSDNEQFF

V gene: TRBV6-5
J gene: TRBJ1-5
CDR3 protein: CASSRGLSQPQHF

V gene: TRBV10-3
J gene: TRBJ1-3
CDR3 protein: CAISARENTIYF